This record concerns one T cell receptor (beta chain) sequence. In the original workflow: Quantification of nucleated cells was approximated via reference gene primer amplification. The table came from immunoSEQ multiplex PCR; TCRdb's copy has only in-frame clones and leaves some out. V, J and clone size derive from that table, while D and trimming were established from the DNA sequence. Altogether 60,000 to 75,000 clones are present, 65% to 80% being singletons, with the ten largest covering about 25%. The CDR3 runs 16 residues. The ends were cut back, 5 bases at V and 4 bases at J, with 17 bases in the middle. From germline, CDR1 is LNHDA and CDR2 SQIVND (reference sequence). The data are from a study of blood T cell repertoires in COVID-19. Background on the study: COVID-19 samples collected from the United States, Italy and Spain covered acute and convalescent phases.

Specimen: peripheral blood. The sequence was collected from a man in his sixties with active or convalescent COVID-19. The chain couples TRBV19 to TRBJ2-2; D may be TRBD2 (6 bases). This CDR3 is CASSSPREEGTGELFF. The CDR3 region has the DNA TGTGCCAGTAGTTCCCCTAGGGAGGAGGGCACCGGGGAGCTGTTTTTT.